The entry below describes one TCR beta chain. The repertoire was sequenced with immunoSEQ multiplex PCR; TCRdb's copy has only in-frame clones and lacks some. The sample includes under 100,000 clones, around 85% seen only once; the top ten take about 3.4%. Trimming stripped 4 bases from V and 1 base from J, with 5 bases between. CDR3 length equals 13 residues. From germline, CDR1 is KGHSY and CDR2 FQNENV. This sample was taken from a study of blood T cell repertoires in COVID-19. Sequencing was done on a sample of peripheral blood. The chain joins TRBV16 to TRBJ1-5, with D unresolved. The clonotype comes from a man aged 50 or older with acute or convalescent COVID-19. The CDR3 coding sequence is TGTGCCAGCAGCCCACACAGCAATCAGCCCCAGCATTTT. Amino acid sequence: CASSPHSNQPQHF. The whole variable domain, remainder taken from reference TRBV16 and TRBJ1-5, is GEEVAQTPKHLVRGEGQKAKLYCAPIKGHSYVFWYQQVLKNEFKFLISFQNENVFDETGMPKERFSAKCLPNSPCSLEIQATKLEDSAVYFCASSPHSNQPQHFGDGTRLSIL.